The sequence of this TCR beta chain was determined in a study of T-cell memory formation after mild COVID-19 (dated by TCRdb to the early 2020s). Broadly, across the study: Most TCR sequence clusters were specific to one of the two donors. In a couple of donors, T-cell clones that expanded and contracted after mild COVID-19 were tracked by sequencing TCRalpha and TCRbeta repertoires over time. The cohort comprised two young, previously healthy adult volunteers, one female and one male.

This sample was sequenced with an Illumina NovaSeq 6000. TCRalpha and TCRbeta cDNA libraries were constructed by 5'RACE with constant-segment primers, with sample barcodes and unique molecular identifiers being introduced. RNA was extracted from every sample with Trizol reagent. Amplification of the libraries took two PCR steps, and the second step added a second sample barcode plus Illumina TruSeq adapters. Sequencing of the libraries was done on an Illumina NovaSeq, producing 2 x 150 bp paired-end reads. In the source study's methods: The reads were demultiplexed and collapsed into UMI-guided consensus sequences using migec v1.2.7. Using mixcr v2.1.11, UMI consensuses were aligned to TRA and TRB V and J templates and then assembled into clonotypes. Clonotypes were classified as expanded or contracted when called significant by both edgeR and NoisET, with noise models trained on biological replicates. edgeR calls used a false discovery rate-adjusted p below 0.01 and a log2 fold-change threshold of 1. As an exploratory analysis of dynamics, PCA with hierarchical clustering was applied to max-normalized trajectories of the 1000 most abundant clonotypes. Separately sequenced CD4+ and CD8+ repertoires were used to assign a CD4 or CD8 phenotype to each responding clone. Clones were called with MiXCR by TCRdb after fastp trimmed the public reads at Q25, and only in-frame beta chains were retained. CDR3 protein sequences are deduplicated, and each keeps its most common genes and DNA. The V and J calls and clone size come from TCRdb's table, not from the authors' own analysis. Present in this sample are 200,000 to 300,000 distinct CDR3 sequences, over 15% of which were seen just once. The ten largest clones capture 20% to 25% of the sample.

Ficoll-Paque density gradient centrifugation was used to isolate PBMCs. Deletion took 8 bases off V and 2 bases off J, with a span of 10 bases between the germline ends. The CDR3 has 13 amino acids, counting the end cysteine and phenylalanine. The only DNA kept is the CDR3, 39 bases in frame from the first base. According to the germline V gene, CDR1 reads MNHEY and CDR2 reads SVGEGT. With regard to this clonotype: Its recognized antigen is unknown. No quality values exist for individual bases; no much larger clone is one base distant.

Here is what the overall study found, with its caveats: Whether the second-wave clones peaking on day 37 were SARS-CoV-2 specific was not confirmed. Some responding clones were detected in pre-infection memory, which suggested that pre-existing cross-reactive memory T cells had joined the SARS-CoV-2 response. Only two mild cases were covered by the study, and larger cohorts that include severe cases with pre-infection samples were considered necessary. Clones that contracted from day 15 to 85 showed balanced CD4/CD8 phenotypes, whereas a second wave of clones that expanded from day 15 to 37 leaned towards CD4+. Contracting CD4+ clones appeared mostly in the CM and EM memory subsets, whereas CD8+ clones were enriched in EMRA.

The sample was PBMCs or a T cell subset sorted from them (not recorded which). The sequence derives from a man younger than 35 who had mild COVID-19 (a few samples of this study predate the infection). The sample titles of this study are shuffled in the database, so cell type and time point are left out; the donor was told from shared clones. The chain was built from TRBV6-2 or TRBV6-3 and TRBJ2-1, with a weak D call of TRBD1 (5 bases match). At the DNA level, the sequence is TGTGCCAGCGGTTGGGGCCCCTACAATGAGCAGTTCTTC. Its coded protein is CASGWGPYNEQFF.